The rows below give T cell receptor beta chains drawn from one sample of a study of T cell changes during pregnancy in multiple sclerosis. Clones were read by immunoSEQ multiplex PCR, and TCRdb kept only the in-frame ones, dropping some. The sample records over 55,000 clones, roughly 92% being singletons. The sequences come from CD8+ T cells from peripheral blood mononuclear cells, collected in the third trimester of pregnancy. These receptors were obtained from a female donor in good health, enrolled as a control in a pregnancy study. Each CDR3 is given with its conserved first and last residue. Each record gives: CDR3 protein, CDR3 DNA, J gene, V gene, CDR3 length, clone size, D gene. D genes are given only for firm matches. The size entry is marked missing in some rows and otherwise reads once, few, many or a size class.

CASSLSLEGDYGYTF,TGTGCCAGCAGCTTATCCCTGGAGGGAGACTATGGCTACACCTTC,TRBJ1-2,TRBV7-9,15,.,.
CASSLVIYEGEQFF,TGTGCCAGCAGCTTAGTTATCTATGAGGGTGAGCAGTTCTTC,TRBJ2-1,TRBV7-2,14,.,.
CASSQDRARTDTQYF,TGCGCCAGCAGCCAAGACAGGGCGCGCACAGATACGCAGTATTTT,TRBJ2-3,TRBV4-3,15,.,.
CASSGYGQETQYF,TGTGCCAGCAGCGGGTACGGCCAAGAGACCCAGTACTTC,TRBJ2-5,TRBV9,13,.,.
CASSLGGEDYEQYF,TGTGCCAGCAGCTTGGGGGGAGAAGATTACGAGCAGTACTTC,TRBJ2-7,TRBV27,14,.,.
CASSLYRAMRSPLHF,TGTGCCAGCAGTTTATACAGGGCCATGCGGTCACCCCTCCACTTT,TRBJ1-6,TRBV27,15,.,.
CASSYLPRDDNEKLFF,TGTGCCAGCAGTTACCTCCCCCGGGATGATAATGAAAAACTGTTTTTT,TRBJ1-4,TRBV7-9,16,few,.
CAISTQTGQINYGYTF,TGTGCCATCAGTACACAGACAGGGCAAATTAACTATGGCTACACCTTC,TRBJ1-2,TRBV10-3,16,.,TRBD1
CASSVYRDPSNQPQHF,TGTGCCAGCAGTGTCTACAGGGACCCTAGCAATCAGCCCCAGCATTTT,TRBJ1-5,TRBV6-1,16,.,.
CASSPDRVPLYNEQFF,TGTGCCAGCAGCCCCGACAGGGTCCCTCTTTACAATGAGCAGTTCTTC,TRBJ2-1,TRBV9,16,.,TRBD1
CASSSYRGQETQYF,TGTGCCAGCAGTTCCTACAGGGGGCAAGAGACCCAGTACTTC,TRBJ2-5,TRBV6-5,14,.,TRBD1
CASSILTTGGYGYTF,TGTGCCAGCAGTATCTTAACTACAGGGGGCTATGGCTACACCTTC,TRBJ1-2,TRBV6-6,15,.,TRBD1
CASSFTDATNEKLFF,TGTGCCAGCAGCTTTACAGATGCAACTAATGAAAAACTGTTTTTT,TRBJ1-4,TRBV7-8,15,.,.
CASSLGPSGGEGETQYF,TGTGCCAGCAGCTTAGGGCCTAGCGGGGGGGAGGGAGAGACCCAGTACTTC,TRBJ2-5,TRBV7-2,17,.,TRBD2
CAWSVLTLGGGEQFF,TGTGCCTGGAGTGTATTAACTCTTGGCGGGGGGGAGCAGTTCTTC,TRBJ2-1,TRBV30,15,.,TRBD2
CASSSGFAQFF,TGTGCCAGCAGCTCCGGGTTTGCGCAGTTCTTC,TRBJ2-1,TRBV11-2,11,.,.
CASASQDSYEQYF,TGTGCCAGCGCCTCACAGGACTCCTACGAGCAGTACTTC,TRBJ2-7,TRBV13,13,.,.
CASSLDPGVTNYGYTF,TGTGCCAGCAGCTTAGATCCGGGGGTAACTAACTATGGCTACACCTTC,TRBJ1-2,TRBV7-9,16,.,.
CSVPEDRGPLGEQFF,TGCAGCGTCCCCGAGGACAGGGGCCCTCTTGGTGAGCAGTTCTTC,TRBJ2-1,TRBV29-1,15,.,TRBD1
CASSSGRLAGTYEQYF,TGTGCCAGCAGCTCGGGGAGACTAGCGGGGACCTACGAGCAGTACTTC,TRBJ2-7,TRBV7-9,16,.,TRBD2
CASSQDPGQGYSNQPQHF,TGCGCCAGCAGCCAAGATCCGGGACAGGGATATAGCAATCAGCCCCAGCATTTT,TRBJ1-5,TRBV4-1,18,.,TRBD1
CASSGLAGDQGTGELFF,TGTGCCAGCAGTGGACTAGCGGGGGACCAAGGCACCGGGGAGCTGTTTTTT,TRBJ2-2,TRBV6-1,17,.,TRBD2
CASSIEQANYGYTF,TGTGCCAGTAGTATTGAACAAGCTAACTATGGCTACACCTTC,TRBJ1-2,TRBV19,14,.,.
CASSIGGSGELFF,TGTGCCAGTAGTATCGGCGGATCCGGGGAGCTGTTTTTT,TRBJ2-2,TRBV19,13,.,.
CASSPRGQGFIGEKLFF,TGTGCCAGCAGCCCCCGGGGACAGGGCTTTATAGGGGAAAAACTGTTTTTT,TRBJ1-4,TRBV4-2,17,.,TRBD1
CASSSPGGVTDTQYF,TGTGCCAGCAGTTCCCCGGGGGGGGTCACAGATACGCAGTATTTT,TRBJ2-3,TRBV27,15,.,TRBD2
CASSLVTGGPSYEQYF,TGTGCCAGCAGCTTAGTAACCGGGGGACCTTCCTACGAGCAGTACTTC,TRBJ2-7,TRBV7-8,16,.,.
CASSSQWGPVEAFF,TGTGCCAGCAGTTCCCAGTGGGGGCCCGTTGAAGCTTTCTTT,TRBJ1-1,TRBV27,14,.,.
CASRFLRSYTEAFF,TGTGCCAGCAGATTCTTAAGGAGTTACACTGAAGCTTTCTTT,TRBJ1-1,TRBV27,14,.,.
CASSAGDGDEKLFF,TGTGCCAGTAGTGCGGGGGACGGGGATGAAAAACTGTTTTTT,TRBJ1-4,TRBV19,14,.,.
CASSLSGGAGSYEQYF,TGTGCCAGCAGCCTGTCGGGGGGCGCTGGGTCCTACGAGCAGTACTTC,TRBJ2-7,TRBV5-6,16,.,.
CASSLLAGGIDTQYF,TGTGCCAGCAGCTTACTAGCGGGGGGAATAGATACGCAGTATTTT,TRBJ2-3,TRBV7-2,15,once,TRBD2
CASRGGPGGYEQYF,TGTGCCAGCAGGGGCGGACCCGGGGGCTACGAGCAGTACTTC,TRBJ2-7,TRBV4-2,14,.,.
CASGLVSGDEQYF,TGTGCTAGTGGTTTGGTATCCGGGGACGAGCAGTACTTC,TRBJ2-7,TRBV12-5,13,.,.
CASSPVTGDSPLHF,TGTGCCAGCAGCCCCGTGACAGGGGATTCACCCCTCCACTTT,TRBJ1-6,TRBV7-9,14,.,TRBD1
CTQIQPSYEQYF,TGTACCCAGATTCAACCTTCCTACGAGCAGTACTTC,TRBJ2-7,TRBV2,12,.,.
CASSEGRRGDEKLFF,TGTGCCAGCAGTGAAGGCCGGAGGGGCGATGAAAAACTGTTTTTT,TRBJ1-4,TRBV2,15,.,.
CASSEPQGTDQPQHF,TGTGCCAGCAGTGAACCCCAGGGGACGGATCAGCCCCAGCATTTT,TRBJ1-5,TRBV6-1,15,.,.
CASSLAGTGDFNEQFF,TGTGCCAGCAGCTTAGCCGGGACAGGGGATTTCAATGAGCAGTTCTTC,TRBJ2-1,TRBV7-9,16,.,TRBD1
CASGQLNTEAFF,TGTGCCAGCGGACAGTTGAACACTGAAGCTTTCTTT,TRBJ1-1,TRBV25-1,12,.,.
CASQPAGGSGNYGYTF,TGTGCCAGCCAACCGGCGGGGGGTAGTGGTAACTATGGCTACACCTTC,TRBJ1-2,TRBV6-4,16,.,.
CASSPTINSVNQPQHF,TGCGCCAGCAGCCCCACGATCAATTCGGTTAATCAGCCCCAGCATTTT,TRBJ1-5,TRBV4-3,16,.,.
CASSQPFQTGTGELFF,TGTGCCAGCAGCCAACCATTTCAGACGGGGACCGGGGAGCTGTTTTTT,TRBJ2-2,TRBV4-2,16,.,.
CASSLVRGTYEQYF,TGCGCCAGCAGCTTGGTTCGGGGGACCTACGAGCAGTACTTC,TRBJ2-7,TRBV5-1,14,.,.
CASSFGFGTGELFF,TGTGCCAGCAGCTTCGGGTTCGGCACCGGGGAGCTGTTTTTT,TRBJ2-2,TRBV7-2,14,.,.
CASSVEADLYGTQYF,TGTGCCAGCAGCGTGGAGGCAGACCTTTATGGGACCCAGTACTTC,TRBJ2-5,TRBV9,15,once,.
CASSWGLNSNQPQHF,TGTGCCAGCAGCTGGGGCCTCAATAGCAATCAGCCCCAGCATTTT,TRBJ1-5,TRBV7-6,15,.,.
CAWSVSGEQFF,TGTGCCTGGAGTGTATCGGGAGAGCAGTTCTTC,TRBJ2-1,TRBV30,11,.,.
CASSLGQGRSLTNEKLFF,TGCGCCAGCAGCCTAGGACAGGGCCGCTCCCTAACTAATGAAAAACTGTTTTTT,TRBJ1-4,TRBV4-1,18,.,TRBD1
CASSSGKTDEQYF,TGTGCCAGCAGCTCGGGAAAGACGGACGAGCAGTACTTC,TRBJ2-7,TRBV7-9,13,.,.
CASSDSDNNEQFF,TGTGCCAGCAGTGACTCGGACAACAATGAGCAGTTCTTC,TRBJ2-1,TRBV6-4,13,.,.
CASSLLSGGANEQFF,TGTGCCAGCAGCCTCTTAAGCGGGGGGGCCAATGAGCAGTTCTTC,TRBJ2-1,TRBV7-2,15,.,TRBD2